This TCR beta chain was identified during a study of spatial heterogeneity in lung cancer. The wider study: Sequence detection consistently recorded a greater number of beta-chain than alpha-chain sequences.

Time point meaning: sample taken at primary tumor resection. Whole RNA from tumor, nontumor lung or frozen PBMC was sequenced unsorted. Untreated early-stage non-small cell lung cancer patients, roughly 72 in total, were the donors. TCRdb fed the 5' RACE reads into MiXCR, producing one record per CDR3 protein. The data hold about 23,000 distinct CDR3 sequences, with around 4.7% observed a single time. Study-level points and caveats: Ubiquitous expanded tumor TCRs were observed in blood more at resection than follow-up.

This clonotype was seen many times. Its antigen is undetermined. The germline gives CDR1 LGHDT, CDR2 YNNKEL (reference sequence). V was clipped by 3 bases and J by 6 bases; unmatched bases: 6. The CDR3 loop spans 15 amino acids. This sequence joins TRBV3-1 and TRBJ2-1, with TRBD1 matching over 9 bases. The clonotype comes from a male donor with early-stage non-small cell lung cancer. Sequences were derived from PBMCs, sampled at surgery. CDR3 sequence (DNA): TGTGCCAGCAGCCAGGGACAGGGTTTACCCAATGAGCAGTTCTTC. Its protein is CASSQGQGLPNEQFF.